What follows are 32 T cell receptor beta chains derived from one specimen sequenced in a study of CD8 T cells in ankylosing spondylitis. Regarding the study as a whole: What seemed typical of ankylosing spondylitis blood was a TCR beta motif built from several highly homologous variants.

For these receptors, no antigen is known. TCRdb reanalysed the 5' RACE reads using MiXCR and keeps one entry per CDR3 protein. The sample includes about 420,000 distinct CDR3 sequences, approximately 20% of them seen just once. The source material was blood, either unsorted or a sorted T cell fraction (not recorded which). These receptors all stem from a male donor with ankylosing spondylitis.

Comment on this clonotype: The junction differs from germline at one of its ends, possibly a read error. This chain links TRBV29-1 with TRBJ2-1; 11 nucleotides align to TRBD2. The CDR3 extends over 15 amino acids. Per germline, CDR1 SQVTM and CDR2 ANQGSEA. The CDR3 DNA reads TGTAGCATGCCCCTGGGTAGCGGGAGGGCCGTCGAGCAGTTCTTC. Translated, it gives CSMPLGSGRAVEQFF.

The rearrangement uses TRBV12-3 or TRBV12-4 and TRBJ2-7; D unclear. Between the trimmed V and J ends, which lost 5 bases and 4 bases, there was a span of 9 bases. The CDR3 has 12 amino acids. The CDR3 coding sequence is TGTGCCAGCAGTCAACAGACTTACGAGCAGTACTTC. This encodes CASSQQTYEQYF.

The chain employs TRBV27 and TRBJ1-3; D is undetermined. V lost 6 bases to trimming and J lost 0 bases, with 9 bases between them. The CDR3 totals 14 residues. Germline V gene lookup returns CDR1 MNHEY and CDR2 SMNVEV (reference sequence). The CDR3 coding sequence is TGTGCCAGCAGCAGACTGGCCTCTGGAAACACCATATATTTT. Residues: CASSRLASGNTIYF.

In its sample, this clonotype was seen many times. This chain uses TRBV29-1 with TRBJ2-5; D is undetermined. The CDR3 extends over 13 amino acids. Between the trimmed V and J ends, which lost 3 bases and 0 bases, there was a span of 8 bases. Germline V gene data show CDR1 as SQVTM and CDR2 as ANQGSEA. Here the CDR3 reads CSVDSRNQETQYF. CDR3 bases: TGCAGCGTTGATTCCCGCAACCAAGAGACCCAGTACTTC.

In this sample, this clonotype turned up a few times. This chain links TRBV12-5 with TRBJ2-3, with D uncertain. This CDR3 is 15 amino acids long. Trimming stripped 2 bases from V and 0 bases from J, with 9 bases between. Germline V gene lookup returns CDR1 LGHNT and CDR2 FRNRAP. CDR3 residues: CASGLSSGSTDTQYF. In DNA, the CDR3 is TGTGCTAGTGGTTTGTCATCCGGCAGCACAGATACGCAGTATTTT.

Many counts were recorded for this clonotype. The chain employs TRBV11-1 and TRBJ2-2; D is unresolved. The CDR3 totals 14 residues. Trimming removed 1 base from V and 6 bases from J, with 9 bases in between. CDR1 is SGHAT and CDR2 is FQDESV in the germline V gene (reference sequence). The CDR3 region is CASSLVQAAGELFF. As DNA, the CDR3 is TGTGCCAGCAGCTTAGTCCAGGCCGCCGGGGAGCTGTTTTTT.

The sample holds a few counts of this clonotype. This chain uses TRBV7-2 with TRBJ2-1; possible D gene TRBD1, 5 bases. The CDR3 spans 14 residues. Germline V gives CDR1 SGHTA, CDR2 FQGNSA. The V gene lost 0 bases and the J gene lost 4 bases, with 7 bases spanning the gap. The CDR3 region has the DNA TGTGCCAGCAGCTTAGCACAGGAGTACAATGAGCAGTTCTTC. This sequence encodes CASSLAQEYNEQFF.

V gene TRBV12-5 combines with J gene TRBJ2-3; TRBD2 aligns across 9 bases. Germline values: CDR1 LGHNT, CDR2 FRNRAP. The CDR3 is 14 residues long. V was pared by 7 bases and J by 3 bases, with 5 bases of the junction left unmatched. CDR3 amino acids: CASAGLAGTDTQYF. DNA of the CDR3: TGTGCTAGTGCTGGGCTAGCGGGAACAGATACGCAGTATTTT.

About this clonotype itself: One end of the junction fails to match germline, which may point to a read error. The chain carries TRBV7-2 and TRBJ2-2; perhaps TRBD2 as D (6 bases). The CDR3 is 13 residues long. CDR1 SGHTA and CDR2 FQGNSA come from the germline V gene. The CDR3 coding sequence is TGTGCCAGCAGCTTAGCACTTACCGGGGAGGTGTTTTTT. It encodes CASSLALTGEVFF.

This clonotype occurred a few times. The chain uses TRBV20-1 and TRBJ2-4; D not certain. CDR1 is DFQATT, CDR2 SNEGSKA, per germline (reference sequence). CDR3 length: 13 residues. The V end was cut by 2 bases, the J end by 8 bases, with 13 bases between. The CDR3 region is CSARQENIDIQYF. The CDR3 nucleotides read TGCAGTGCTAGACAGGAGAATATAGACATTCAGTACTTC.

This clonotype has only a few counts. This CDR3 reads CASSPDHYGELFF. The CDR3 nucleotides are TGTGCCAGCAGCCCTGACCATTACGGGGAGCTGTTTTTT. The gene calls are TRBV11-1 and TRBJ2-2; D remains ambiguous. V gave up 5 bases and J gave up 7 bases, with 11 bases separating them. The CDR3 extends over 13 amino acids. Germline V gene data show CDR1 as SGHAT and CDR2 as FQDESV (reference sequence).

The V gene is TRBV28, the J gene TRBJ2-1; D not resolved. The CDR3 length is 13 residues. Trimming removed 5 bases from V and 4 bases from J, with 9 bases in between. Germline loops: CDR1 MDHEN, CDR2 SYDVKM. The CDR3: CASSQEAYNEQFF. The CDR3 DNA reads as TGTGCCAGCAGTCAGGAAGCTTACAATGAGCAGTTCTTC. The full variable domain, rest sourced from reference TRBV28 and TRBJ2-1, is DVKVTQSSRYLVKRTGEKVFLECVQDMDHENMFWYRQDPGLGLRLIYFSYDVKMKEKGDIPEGYSVSREKKERFSLILESASTNQTSMYLCASSQEAYNEQFFGPGTRLTVL.

The chain recombines TRBV12-3 or TRBV12-4 with TRBJ1-1; unclear D gene. Trimming pared 6 bases from V and 3 bases from J, leaving 14 bases between. There are 14 residues in the CDR3. CDR3 in DNA: TGTGCCAGCAGGCCGGAAGGGAGGGACACTGAAGCTTTCTTT. This sequence encodes CASRPEGRDTEAFF.

This clonotype has ten or more counts. The V gene is TRBV29-1, the J gene TRBJ2-7; D might be TRBD1 (5 bases). Germline CDR1 is SQVTM and CDR2 is ANQGSEA. The CDR3 has 14 residues. V lost 2 bases to trimming and J lost 1 base, with 12 bases between them. CDR3 coding DNA: TGCAGCGTTGAAAGCTGGGGCAGTTCCTACGAGCAGTACTTC. As protein: CSVESWGSSYEQYF.

The sample holds a few counts of this clonotype. This chain uses TRBV20-1 with TRBJ2-1, with a weak D call TRBD2 (6 bases). Germline CDR1 and CDR2: DFQATT and SNEGSKA (reference sequence). Trimming cost V 0 bases and J 0 bases, with 12 bases left between them. The CDR3 consists of 16 residues. The CDR3 DNA is TGCAGTGCTAGAGATCAGGGCGGGGTCTCCTACAATGAGCAGTTCTTC. Translating gives CSARDQGGVSYNEQFF.

J is TRBJ2-7 and V is TRBV20-1; 7 bases are a match to TRBD2. The germline V gene has CDR1 DFQATT and CDR2 SNEGSKA (reference sequence). The CDR3 spans 14 residues. Unmatched junction bases numbered 11, after V lost 5 bases and J lost 4 bases. DNA of the CDR3: TGCAGTGCTTCTACCCCGACTAGCTGGTACGAGCAGTACTTC. It is translated as CSASTPTSWYEQYF.

In its sample, this clonotype was seen a few times. The chain has TRBV28 and TRBJ1-2; D gene ambiguous. Germline assignment: CDR1 MDHEN and CDR2 SYDVKM. Trimming left V 3 bases short and J 4 bases short, with 9 bases between. CDR3 length: 13 amino acids. CDR3 protein: CASSFSGVYGYTF. CDR3 DNA: TGTGCCAGCAGTTTTAGTGGCGTCTATGGCTACACCTTC.

The gene calls are TRBV12-3 or TRBV12-4 and TRBJ2-3; 7 bases match TRBD2. The J segment lost 4 bases and the V segment lost 5 bases, leaving 15 bases of the junction unmatched. The CDR3 is made up of 17 amino acids. CDR3 in amino acids: CASSPYFGGGKADTQYF. For the CDR3, the DNA is TGTGCCAGCAGTCCCTATTTTGGGGGAGGGAAAGCAGATACGCAGTATTTT.

This clonotype turned up a few times. J is TRBJ2-2 and V is TRBV29-1; D is uncertain. With 6 bases removed from V and 5 bases from J, the gap between germline ends came to 7 bases. In germline, CDR1 is SQVTM, CDR2 ANQGSEA. The CDR3 runs 11 residues. The CDR3 spells CSVLITGELFF. CDR3 nucleotides: TGCAGCGTACTAATAACCGGGGAGCTGTTTTTT.

This clonotype was seen a few times. The chain recombines TRBV10-3 with TRBJ2-7; D is perhaps TRBD1 or TRBD2 (5 bases each). The CDR3 totals 12 residues. Germline CDR1 reads ENHRY; CDR2 reads SYGVKD. Trimming took off 1 base at V and 6 bases at J, with 7 bases between the two ends. The CDR3 sequence is CAISEWDAEQYF. The DNA for the CDR3 is TGTGCCATCAGTGAGTGGGACGCCGAGCAGTACTTC.

This chain connects TRBV5-1 to TRBJ2-7; no definite D call. The CDR3 has 13 amino acids. The germline V gene has CDR1 SGHRS and CDR2 YFSETQ. V was cut by 2 bases and J by 3 bases, with 9 bases left in between. CDR3 DNA sequence: TGCGCCAGCAGCTTCGGGCTGGACTACGAGCAGTACTTC. It yields the protein CASSFGLDYEQYF.

The chain carries TRBV5-1 and TRBJ2-3, with 11 nucleotides matching TRBD2. Germline CDR1 reads SGHRS; CDR2 reads YFSETQ. The CDR3 spans 15 residues. The trim removed 4 bases at V and 7 bases at J, leaving 8 bases unmatched. As DNA, the CDR3 is TGCGCCAGCAGCCCAGCTAGCGGGAGGTCCCATACGCAGTATTTT. The encoded protein is CASSPASGRSHTQYF.

The sample holds a few counts of this clonotype. V usage is TRBV20-1 and J usage is TRBJ1-2; D gene ambiguous. Trimming took 3 bases from V and 7 from J, leaving 12 bases between them. The CDR3 runs to 12 residues. Germline V CDR1 and CDR2: DFQATT, SNEGSKA (reference sequence). The CDR3 reads CSASDQVRGYTF. The CDR3 region has the DNA TGCAGTGCTAGCGACCAGGTCCGTGGCTACACCTTC.

This clonotype occurred many times. This chain links TRBV16 with TRBJ1-3; possible D gene TRBD1, 5 bases. V was clipped by 1 base and J by 3 bases, with 19 bases between them. The CDR3 length is 18 residues. Germline V gene data show CDR1 as KGHSY and CDR2 as FQNENV. The CDR3, as DNA: TGTGCCAGCAGCCAATTGTGGAACAGGAGGTCTTATGGAAACACCATATATTTT. Its translation is CASSQLWNRRSYGNTIYF.

This clonotype turned up a few times. The genes are TRBV25-1 and TRBJ2-1; 11 bases match TRBD2. CDR3 size: 17 residues. Germline V CDR1 and CDR2: MGHDK, SYGVNS. J gave up 9 bases and V 3 bases, and 13 bases lay outside the gene matches. CDR3 residues: CASSEGPLAGGYGEQFF. CDR3 DNA sequence: TGTGCCAGCAGTGAGGGCCCGTTAGCGGGAGGGTATGGTGAGCAGTTCTTC.

This clonotype has more than one count but fewer than ten. This chain joins TRBV18 and TRBJ2-1; the match to TRBD2 covers 8 bases. The V gene's germline CDR1 is KGHSH and CDR2 LQKENI. With 1 base clipped from V and 2 bases from J, the junction kept 4 bases outside the gene matches. The CDR3 consists of 16 residues. CDR3 sequence reads: CASSPRVGRAYNEQFF. The DNA of the CDR3 is TGTGCCAGCTCACCACGTGTCGGGAGGGCCTACAATGAGCAGTTCTTC.

The chain carries TRBV27 and TRBJ2-2; either TRBD1 or TRBD2 may fit D (5 bases each). This CDR3 is 14 amino acids long. Germline V lookup: CDR1 MNHEY, CDR2 SMNVEV (reference sequence). Deletions cut 0 bases from V and 7 bases from J, with 9 bases between. CDR3 amino acids: CASSLSRGFGELFF. The CDR3, as DNA: TGTGCCAGCAGTTTATCGAGGGGATTCGGGGAGCTGTTTTTT.

V gene TRBV20-1 combines with J gene TRBJ2-7; 11 bases fit TRBD2. The CDR3 is made up of 13 amino acids. Per germline, CDR1 DFQATT and CDR2 SNEGSKA (reference sequence). The V segment lost 3 bases and the J segment 9 bases; nucleotides outside the gene matches: 7. The CDR3 DNA is TGCAGTGCTAGGGGACTAGCGGACATAAGGCAGTACTTC. Protein product: CSARGLADIRQYF.

This clonotype was detected a few times. The V and J genes are TRBV28 and TRBJ2-1; 9 nucleotides agree with TRBD2. V shed 2 bases, J shed 6 bases, and the junction held 8 bases outside the gene matches. The CDR3 is 16 residues long. The V gene's germline CDR1 is MDHEN and CDR2 SYDVKM. CDR3 in amino acids: CASSLGLAGSLNEQFF. The DNA of the CDR3 is TGTGCCAGCAGTTTAGGTCTAGCGGGGAGTCTCAATGAGCAGTTCTTC.

This clonotype was detected a few times. This chain uses TRBV20-1 with TRBJ2-3; 7 bases align to TRBD2. The J segment lost 2 bases and the V segment lost 6 bases, leaving 17 bases of the junction unmatched. Germline CDR1 DFQATT, CDR2 SNEGSKA (reference sequence). There are 17 residues in the CDR3. The DNA for the CDR3 is TGCAGTGCCCCCCGAAGTGGCGGGAGTGGGGCCACAGATACGCAGTATTTT. Encoded protein: CSAPRSGGSGATDTQYF.

The table lists this clonotype with many counts. The chain uses TRBV20-1 and TRBJ2-2; 9 nucleotides align to TRBD1. This CDR3 region has 14 residues. Losses at the gene ends were 5 bases for V and 1 base for J; bases not matched to a gene: 2. Germline V CDR1 and CDR2: DFQATT, SNEGSKA (reference sequence). CDR3 in amino acids: CSAWTGVNTGELFF. The CDR3 DNA is TGCAGTGCTTGGACAGGGGTGAACACCGGGGAGCTGTTTTTT.

The rearrangement uses TRBV5-1 and TRBJ2-7; 10 positions agree with TRBD2. Germline trimming cut 8 bases from V and 5 bases from J; bases unmatched to any gene: 7. CDR1 is SGHRS and CDR2 is YFSETQ in the germline V gene. The CDR3 length is 13 residues. The CDR3, as DNA: TGCGCCAGTTCTCTAGCGGGAGTCGACGAGCAGTACTTC. Protein product: CASSLAGVDEQYF. The full variable domain, rest sourced from reference TRBV5-1 and TRBJ2-7, is KAGVTQTPRYLIKTRGQQVTLSCSPISGHRSVSWYQQTPGQGLQFLFEYFSETQRNKGNFPGRFSGRQFSNSRSEMNVSTLELGDSALYLCASSLAGVDEQYFGPGTRLTVT.